A selection of T cell receptor beta chains follows, all from one sample in a study of shared clonotypes between healthy human individuals. Clones were read by immunoSEQ multiplex PCR, and TCRdb kept only the in-frame ones, dropping some. The sample yields fewer than 1.4 million clones, 75% to 85% seen once. The sequenced sample consisted of memory CD4+ T cells from PBMCs. The receptors shown here come from a man between 18 and 29 years old in good health. Some clones in this sample may be carry-over from other donors' samples. The CDR3 runs from the conserved cysteine through the conserved F or W. Some rows have no size entry. The others give once, few or many, or a class for an expanded clone.

v_gene,j_gene,abundance,CDR3aa
TRBV19,TRBJ2-5,once,CASSIRDRGEQETQYF
TRBV12-5,TRBJ1-1,NA,CASGLSDSWAFF
TRBV2,TRBJ1-1,NA,CASSTPIGHYSEAFF
TRBV6-5,TRBJ2-4,NA,CASSFTQGATKNIQYF
TRBV11-2,TRBJ2-2,NA,CASSLDGRTGELFF
TRBV27,TRBJ2-2,NA,CASSPVAGPTGELFF
TRBV28,TRBJ2-7,NA,CASYSAQTHEQYF
TRBV7-6,TRBJ1-4,NA,CASSSRDRVGEKLFF
TRBV7-6,TRBJ2-1,NA,CASSLNYQGQQFF
TRBV9,TRBJ1-1,NA,CASSVDVGGGTEAFF
TRBV11-2,TRBJ1-4,NA,CASSLGDRGIIEKLFF
TRBV6-1,TRBJ2-5,NA,CASSEIGQGTGTQYF
TRBV7-9,TRBJ1-4,NA,CASSSGQSYEKLFF
TRBV28,TRBJ2-7,NA,CASRKGREPYEQYF
TRBV12-5,TRBJ2-7,once,CASGLVGTRLGTYEQYF
TRBV7-9,TRBJ2-1,few,CASSLVANEQFF
TRBV7-2,TRBJ2-7,NA,CASSLEGGRAYEQYF
TRBV4-1,TRBJ1-2,NA,CASSKGEGVGYTF
TRBV11-2,TRBJ2-2,NA,CASSFPRGRVLTEAGELFF
TRBV29-1,NA,NA,CSAWVSGTAYEQYF
TRBV25-1,TRBJ2-1,few,CASSAPGGTTGDEQFF
TRBV9,TRBJ2-3,NA,CASSPQASTDTQYF
TRBV28,TRBJ2-7,NA,CASSPRDRGVVEQYF
TRBV15,TRBJ2-1,NA,CATSGGDSTDEQFF
TRBV9,TRBJ2-7,NA,CASSVGWREVNEQYF
TRBV5-1,TRBJ1-1,NA,CASSFGRTPTEAFF
TRBV7-2,TRBJ2-1,NA,CASSLRYNEQFF
TRBV5-1,TRBJ2-7,NA,CASSLVGQGVSYEQYF
TRBV28,TRBJ2-7,NA,CACGQGAYEQYF
TRBV7-8,TRBJ2-7,NA,CASSYAGSQYEQYF
TRBV7-2,TRBJ2-5,NA,CASSLAGGRGTQYF
TRBV5-6,TRBJ1-2,NA,CASSLAVIVPGAYGYTF